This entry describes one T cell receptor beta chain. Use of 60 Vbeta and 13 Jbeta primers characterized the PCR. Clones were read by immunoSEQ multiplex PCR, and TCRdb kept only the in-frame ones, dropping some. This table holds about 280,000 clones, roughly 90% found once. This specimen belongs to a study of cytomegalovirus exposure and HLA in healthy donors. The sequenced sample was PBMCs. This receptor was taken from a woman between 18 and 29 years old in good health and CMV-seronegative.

CDR3 amino acids: CASSLGAPRGEQYF. CDR3 DNA: TGTGCCAGCAGCTTGGGGGCTCCTAGGGGCGAGCAGTACTTC. The genes are TRBV5-6 and TRBJ2-7, with D perhaps TRBD1 (5 bases). The CDR3 runs 14 residues. Germline V gene sequence: CDR1 SGHDT, CDR2 YYEEEE. Deletions cut 0 bases from V and 6 bases from J, with 13 bases between.